The T cell receptor (beta chain) under discussion was sequenced for a study of blood T cells in healthy people across ages. The CDR3 is made up of 12 amino acids. Germline CDR1 and CDR2: MNHNS and SASEGT. V lost 8 bases and J lost 5, with 12 bases in between. Primers used in a second PCR of about 6 to 11 cycles were a sample-barcoded 5' primer and a J-beta primer mix. TCRdb re-called the 5' RACE reads with MiXCR, one entry per CDR3 protein. The data hold roughly 1,000,000 distinct CDR3 sequences, with 25% observed a single time. These data were also filed under a second study, of T cells of mothers and their children. This second study says: Slightly higher overlap, not significant, was seen in related mother-child pairs than in unrelated pairs.

The chain recombines TRBV6-1 with TRBJ1-2; a weak D match, TRBD1 (5 bases). The source material was blood. This receptor was taken from a girl aged 2-10 years in good health. CDR3 residues: CASGTDEYGYTF. In nucleotides, the CDR3 is TGTGCCAGCGGGACGGACGAGTATGGCTACACCTTC.